This TCR beta chain was sequenced for a study of T cell repertoires in cytomegalovirus infection. At the level of the study: TCR beta signatures that were public indicated CMV infection and matching HLA type. The study's findings and limits: Predominance within the ex vivo response was attributable to HLA-C-restricted CMV-specific TCR beta clonotypes. Cumulative frequency of public TCR beta families picked out carriers of CMV plus the relevant HLA.

This clonotype was counted a single time. Its target is not known. TCRdb reprocessed the reads with MiXCR, giving one entry per CDR3 protein. The sample includes over 150,000 distinct CDR3 sequences, roughly a sixth of them seen just once. Between the trimmed V and J ends, which lost 3 bases and 5 bases, there was a span of 11 bases. This CDR3 is built from 14 residues. Germline CDR1 is SGHAT and CDR2 is FQNNGV. J is TRBJ2-4 and V is TRBV11-2; unclear D gene. The sequencing input was CD8+ T cells from PBMCs. The TCR was taken from a human donor in good health (CMV status not recorded). Some clones in this sample may be carry-over from other donors' samples. The CDR3 loop reads CASSFDKEQNIQYF. DNA of the CDR3: TGTGCCAGCAGCTTCGACAAGGAACAAAACATTCAGTACTTC.